This T cell receptor beta chain was identified in a study of shared T cell receptors in the human thymus. Sequenced by immunoSEQ multiplex PCR; TCRdb stores in-frame clones only, minus some. The repertoire holds some 660,000 clones, with more than 75% as singletons. The same sample was also used in a study of human thymus T cells. That source adds: Donation was from healthy Finnish infants who were having corrective surgery that addressed congenital heart defects. Corrective heart surgery yielded the resections from which the thymus tissue came. Within thymic and blood repertoires, V and J gene usage appeared to be biased. Overlap was high between thymic repertoires from unrelated individuals, as reported in related research.

The clonotype was recovered from a boy in the first two years of life with a congenital heart defect. Sequences were obtained from thymocytes.

CDR3 in amino acids: CASSYTSGGADTQYF. The CDR3 DNA reads TGTGCCAGCAGTTACACTAGCGGGGGGGCCGATACGCAGTATTTT. The chain links TRBV27 to TRBJ2-3; 13 bases fit TRBD2. CDR3 length: 15 amino acids. The germline V gene has CDR1 MNHEY and CDR2 SMNVEV (reference sequence). J gave up 6 bases and V 4 bases, and 4 bases lay outside the gene matches.